A selection of T cell receptor beta chains follows, all from one sample in a study of tumor-infiltrating lymphocytes in localized non-small cell lung cancer. Measured with immunoSEQ multiplex PCR; TCRdb has only the in-frame clones, and not every one. The data show approximately 9,500 clones, about two thirds seen once. Specimen: lung tumor tissue. The receptors derive from a human donor with non-small cell lung cancer. CDR3s include the opening cysteine and the closing phenylalanine or tryptophan. The D gene is left open where the match is weak. Size values are once, few and many counts, or a class for expanded clones, and some rows have none.

V	D	size	J	DNA	CDR3
TRBV18	TRBD1	once	TRBJ2-2	TGTGCCAGCTCAACGTTTCCGGGACAGGGGAATACCGGGGAGCTGTTTTTT	CASSTFPGQGNTGELFF
TRBV7-3	TRBD2	-	TRBJ2-3	TGTGCCAGCAGCGCAACCCTAGCGGGGGGCGGAGATACGCAGTATTTT	CASSATLAGGGDTQYF
TRBV9	TRBD2	-	TRBJ2-5	TGTGCCAGCAGCCGTCCGGGAGGGCGAGAGACCCAGTACTTC	CASSRPGGRETQYF
TRBV30	-	-	TRBJ2-5	TGTGCCTGGTCCACGGGCGGCCCATCAGAGACCCAGTACTTC	CAWSTGGPSETQYF
TRBV19	-	-	TRBJ2-3	TGTGCCAGTAGTATAGGGGCAGTTAGCACAGATACGCAGTATTTT	CASSIGAVSTDTQYF
TRBV15	-	-	TRBJ2-3	TGTGCCACCAGCAGAGATCGACGGCGGGGCGGTGCAGATACGCAGTATTTT	CATSRDRRRGGADTQYF
TRBV7-6	TRBD2	few	TRBJ2-3	TGTGCCAGCAGCCGGACTAGCGGGAGTTGGGATACGCAGTATTTT	CASSRTSGSWDTQYF
TRBV11-1	TRBD2	-	TRBJ2-5	TGTGCCAGCAGCGCCGGGACTAGCGGGGGGGCCGAAGAGACCCAGTACTTC	CASSAGTSGGAEETQYF
TRBV5-6	-	-	TRBJ2-7	TGTGCCAGCAGCTACCCCGGGACCTCCTACGAGCAGTACTTC	CASSYPGTSYEQYF
TRBV6-4	-	-	TRBJ2-1	TGTGCCAGCAGTGAAACAGGGAGCACCTACAATGAGCAGTTCTTC	CASSETGSTYNEQFF
TRBV29-1	-	-	TRBJ1-1	TGCAGCGTTGAGGAGCCCGCGGGCACTGAGGCTTTCTTT	CSVEEPAGTEAFF
TRBV25-1	TRBD2	-	TRBJ2-7	TGTGCCAGTTCTCTAGCGGGGAGCTACGAGCAGTACTTC	CASSLAGSYEQYF
TRBV30	-	medium-sized	TRBJ1-1	TGTGCCTGGAGGAGGGGAGATACTGAAGCTTTCTTT	CAWRRGDTEAFF
TRBV13	TRBD2	-	TRBJ2-3	TGTGCCAGCAGCTTACACACTACTAGCGGGGACACAGATACGCAGTATTTT	CASSLHTTSGDTDTQYF
TRBV19	TRBD1	-	TRBJ2-2	TGTGCCAGTAGTCTTAGGACAGGGTATGTCGGGGAGCTGTTTTTT	CASSLRTGYVGELFF
TRBV15	-	-	TRBJ1-5	TGTGCCACCAGGGACAGAGATATATTAATCAATCAGCCCCAGCATTTT	CATRDRDILINQPQHF
TRBV28	TRBD1	-	TRBJ2-7	TGTGCCAGCGAGACAGGGGGCCCTCGGCCCTGGGAGCAGTACTTC	CASETGGPRPWEQYF
TRBV10-3	-	-	TRBJ1-2	TGTGCCATCAGTGAGGGGGGCGGCCTAGGATACACCTTC	CAISEGGGLGYTF
TRBV18	-	-	TRBJ2-3	TGTGCCAGCTCACCATCTTCGACAGATACGCAGTATTTT	CASSPSSTDTQYF
TRBV29-1	-	-	TRBJ2-7	TGCAGCGTTGACCATGGAAGTTACGAGCAGTACTTC	CSVDHGSYEQYF
TRBV30	TRBD1	-	TRBJ2-7	TGTGCCTGGAGTCCGGGACAGGGTCACGAGCAGTACTTC	CAWSPGQGHEQYF
TRBV14	TRBD2	-	TRBJ2-7	TGTGCCAGCAGCCAAGGGCTAGCGGCCTACGAGCAGTACTTC	CASSQGLAAYEQYF
TRBV5-6	TRBD1	once	TRBJ1-2	TGTGCCAGCAGCGGGGACAGGGAGGAAGGTTATGGCTACACCTTC	CASSGDREEGYGYTF
TRBV18	-	-	TRBJ2-1	TGTGCCAGCTCACCCCCCGGTGGGTCCTACAATGAGCAGTTCTTC	CASSPPGGSYNEQFF
TRBV6-1	-	-	TRBJ1-2	TGTGCCAGCATGGACCCTTCTAACTATGGCTACACCTTC	CASMDPSNYGYTF
TRBV10-3	-	-	TRBJ2-3	TGTGCCATCAGTGATGCGGGTCTCGGGTCAGATACGCAGTATTTT	CAISDAGLGSDTQYF
TRBV5-4	TRBD1	-	TRBJ1-2	TGTGCCAGCAGCTTGGCAGGGGGGTATGGCTACACCTTC	CASSLAGGYGYTF
TRBV5-1	-	-	TRBJ1-1	TGCGCCAGCAGCTGGGCAGGGGAAGGGTACACTGAAGCTTTCTTT	CASSWAGEGYTEAFF
TRBV7-8	TRBD1	-	TRBJ2-6	TGTGCCAGCAGCAGGTCGGGACAGGGTGCCGGGGCCAACGTCCTGACTTTC	CASSRSGQGAGANVLTF
TRBV6-5	-	-	TRBJ1-2	TGTGCCAGCAGATTCTTAGGGAGCGCTAACTATGGCTACACCTTC	CASRFLGSANYGYTF
TRBV28	-	few	TRBJ1-2	TGTGCCAGCAGTTTTCGGGGGACGCGTAGTTACGGCTACACCTTC	CASSFRGTRSYGYTF
TRBV5-5	-	-	TRBJ2-2	TGTGCCAGCAGCTTGGTACGGAGGACCGGGGAGCTGTTTTTT	CASSLVRRTGELFF
TRBV7-6	-	-	TRBJ2-1	TGTGCCAGCAGCTTGGGGCGGGTTAGCTCCTACAATGAGCAGTTCTTC	CASSLGRVSSYNEQFF
TRBV7-9	-	-	TRBJ1-1	TGTGCCAGCAGCTTACTCCCAGAGATCGCTGAAGCTTTCTTT	CASSLLPEIAEAFF
TRBV5-5	-	-	TRBJ2-7	TGTGCCAGCAGCTTCCCAACAGCGCCCTACGAGCAGTACTTC	CASSFPTAPYEQYF
TRBV7-2	-	few	TRBJ1-1	TGTGCCAGCAGCTTAGCGCTAGGGAACACTGAAGCTTTCTTT	CASSLALGNTEAFF
TRBV28	-	-	TRBJ1-2	TGTGCCAGCAGTTTACCGGGGGCGCCCTATGGCTACACCTTC	CASSLPGAPYGYTF
TRBV25-1	-	-	TRBJ1-2	TGTGCCAGCCTGACGACCGTGGGGCCAGACTATGGCTACACCTTC	CASLTTVGPDYGYTF
TRBV7-2	-	-	TRBJ2-4	TGTGCCAGCAGCATAGGGGGTTTCGGTAAAAACATTCAGTACTTC	CASSIGGFGKNIQYF
TRBV18	TRBD2	-	TRBJ2-1	TGTGCCAGCTCACCACCCAGGCTAGCGGGGGCCTACAATGAGCAGTTCTTC	CASSPPRLAGAYNEQFF
TRBV30	TRBD1	few	TRBJ1-4	TGTGCCTGGTGGACAGGGGTGACAAGAGAAAAACTGTTTTTT	CAWWTGVTREKLFF